This T cell receptor (beta chain) was captured in a study of human T cells and chemical hapten exposure. Whole-study findings and limits: TCRs above 1 in 1000 frequency did not change with DPC sensitization.

This clonotype has a handful of counts. Its target is not known. Time point: healthy volunteer bleed at 6 weeks. The authors' total RNA extraction used unfractionated whole blood. Original data processing: TCRs per sample had a median of approximately 96,000 and ranged from roughly 20,000 to 690,600. Via MiXCR, TCRdb re-called the RACE reads, giving one row per CDR3 protein. It is TCRdb's table, rather than the study itself, that gives the V and J calls and clone size. The repertoire holds fewer than 85,000 distinct CDR3 sequences, with 7% to 9.5% as singletons. Looked up from germline, CDR1 is DFQATT and CDR2 is SNEGSKA (reference sequence). Trimming removed 0 bases from V and 0 bases from J, with 12 bases in between. The CDR3 is 17 residues long.

The chain carries TRBV20-1 and TRBJ1-6; tentatively, D is TRBD1 (5 bases). The receptor comes from a female donor in good health. Some clones in this sample may be carry-over from other donors' samples. Sequencing was performed on whole blood. The CDR3 coding sequence is TGCAGTGCTAGAGATAGGGGTGGGAGCTCCTATAATTCACCCCTCCACTTT. This gives the protein CSARDRGGSSYNSPLHF.